The subject of this entry is one TCR beta chain. The antigen remains unidentified. This sample was taken from a study of T cell responses to AZD1222 COVID-19 vaccine. Study background: Researchers grouped second doses given at about 4 or about 12 weeks into one pool.

General observations from the study: Spike-specific TCR breadth and depth were elevated following two AZD1222 doses. Sampling captured repertoires only after the peak T cell response.

This CDR3 has 13 amino acids. In germline, CDR1 is LNHDA, CDR2 SQIVND (reference sequence). The V end was cut by 3 bases, the J end by 1 base, with 5 bases between. The method was immunoSEQ multiplex PCR; TCRdb's version includes in-frame clones alone and lacks a portion of them. The data show some 150,000 clones, with about 91% seen just once and around 3.3% held by the top ten. The specimen comprised peripheral blood, sampled on day 0 of AZD1222 vaccination. The V gene is TRBV19, the J gene TRBJ2-3; D is perhaps TRBD1 (5 bases). This TCR derives from an adult in good health. The CDR3, as DNA: TGTGCCAGTAGTATCAGGGGCACAGATACGCAGTATTTT. This sequence encodes CASSIRGTDTQYF.